Given below is one TCR beta chain in context. Its recognized antigen is unknown. Base-call qualities are not available, and no considerably larger clone is one nucleotide away. The meaning of the sample's treatment or condition label: some 20 received Ad26.COV2.S at low or high dose, single or two shots; roughly 5 received placebo; per-sample allocation not given. Repertoires of vaccine and placebo recipients were sequenced from samples collected on day 63 after the first injection. Between 29 July and 7 August 2020, Cohort 1b enrolled some 25 adults aged 18-55 years at one site in Boston, USA. Ad26.COV2.S consisted of a replication-incompetent adenovirus type 26 vector by which a prefusion-stabilized SARS-CoV-2 spike protein from the original Wuhan strain was expressed. From its cysteine to its phenylalanine, the CDR3 spans 15 amino acids. Only CDR3 DNA remains: 45 bases, in frame from the first base. For CDR1 and CDR2, the germline V gene (reference sequence) lists SEHNR and FQNEAQ. V loses 5 bases at its end and J loses 4 bases; junction bases beyond the gene matches: 11.

The data were obtained in a study of Ad26.COV2.S vaccination and SARS-CoV-2 variants (dated by TCRdb to about 2021). About the study as a whole: Vaccine-arm donors were drawn from COV1001, a multicentre, randomized, double-blind, placebo-controlled phase I-IIa trial of Ad26.COV2.S in healthy adults. Dosing of Ad26.COV2.S was intramuscular, at either 5x10^10 or 1x10^11 viral particles, delivered as one shot or as two shots spaced 56 days apart. TCRbeta repertoire sequencing was used to assess the specificity and breadth of SARS-CoV-2-reactive T cell receptors after Ad26.COV2.S vaccination. The TCR-sequenced set comprised about 32 samples: around 20 Ad26.COV2.S vaccine recipients, 5 placebo recipients and 8 SARS-CoV-2 convalescent individuals. Trial participants were randomized into five groups of five: low-dose or high-dose Ad26.COV2.S given once or twice, or placebo on both occasions. Blinding of investigators to trial group allocation was maintained during experiments and outcome assessment. General conclusions and limits of the study: The study was not powered to compare responses between vaccine doses or regimens. After vaccination, spike-specific CD8+ and CD4+ T cell responses were reported to show substantial breadth. Vaccine and placebo recipients had similar non-spike TCR breadth, a finding consistent with the vaccine containing only spike. Ad26.COV2.S recipients had higher spike-specific TCR breadth than placebo recipients (P = 0.0014). The authors noted that total T cell responses may have been underestimated by the TCR breadth and depth analyses.

The immunoSEQ Assay was used to sequence TCRbeta CDR3 regions. After extraction, genomic DNA underwent amplification by bias-controlled multiplex PCR, followed by high-throughput sequencing. The study's processing was this. Collapsing and filtering of sequences were performed to quantify the absolute abundance of each unique TCRbeta CDR3 region. T cell fraction was estimated by normalization of TCRbeta template counts to usable DNA, with usable DNA being measured through amplification of reference genes present in all nucleated cells. Repertoire TCRs were annotated as SARS-CoV-2-specific by exact matching of V gene, CDR3 amino acid sequence and J gene to a known reactive TCR set. The reference SARS-CoV-2 TCR set was obtained from MIRA and was filtered for enrichment in COVID-19-positive ImmuneCODE repertoires, whereby public or cross-reactive TCRs were removed. Based on the MIRA antigens, annotated TCRs were further analysed at the level of specific ORF or position within ORF. Breadth was defined as the number of annotated unique rearrangements divided by the total number of unique productive rearrangements, and depth was defined as the summed frequency of the annotated unique rearrangements. TCR breadth was compared between groups using two-sided Wilcoxon rank-sum tests. TCRdb holds this immuneACCESS table with in-frame rearrangements only. Some clones are missing; in checked studies, unresolved V genes explain under half, and the rest has no known cause. D and trimming were read from the DNA, whereas the V and J calls and clone size are those reported in that table. The sample profile shows around 500,000 clones; about nine tenths of them were found once. The top ten hold about 1.5% of the sample.

The source material was peripheral blood, sampled in a trial of Ad26.COV2.S vaccine versus placebo. This clonotype originated in a person aged 18-65 years who received the Ad26.COV2.S COVID-19 vaccine or a placebo. The sequence joins TRBV7-9 to TRBJ2-7, with 7 central nucleotides matching TRBD2. The CDR3 amino acid sequence is: CASSPPSGGSYEQYF. The DNA is TGTGCCAGCAGCCCCCCTAGCGGAGGAAGTTACGAGCAGTACTTC.